This note documents a single TCR beta chain sequence. Only in-frame clones appear in the TCRdb table, and some are missing; sequencing was by immunoSEQ multiplex PCR. The sample carries roughly 99,000 clones, roughly 78% recorded once. This sample was included in a study of blood T cell repertoires in COVID-19. Trimming took off 0 bases at V and 3 bases at J, with 12 bases between the two ends. Germline CDR1 SGHNT, CDR2 YYREEE (reference sequence). CDR3 length: 15 amino acids. Sequenced: peripheral blood. The sequence came from a woman of 80 years or more with active or convalescent COVID-19. The chain has TRBV5-4 and TRBJ2-5; tentatively, D is TRBD1 (7 bases). The CDR3 spells CASSLAGGKEETQYF. CDR3 DNA sequence: TGTGCCAGCAGCTTGGCAGGGGGGAAAGAAGAGACCCAGTACTTC.